This T cell receptor (beta chain) originates from a study of cytomegalovirus exposure and HLA in healthy donors. The protocol was immunoSEQ multiplex PCR, while the TCRdb copy is restricted to in-frame clones and leaves out a portion. The table has about 98,000 clones, about 90% seen once; the top ten hold 5.5% to 7.5%. The CDR3 length is 15 residues. After removal of 6 bases from V and 6 bases from J, the junction contained 11 bases not matched to a gene. The germline V gene has CDR1 SNHLY and CDR2 FYNNEI. Input material: PBMCs. The sequence was obtained from a man between 18 and 29 years old in good health and CMV-seropositive. The J gene is TRBJ1-5, the V gene TRBV2; 7 bases fit TRBD1. CDR3 bases: TGTGCCAGCAGAAGATCGACAGGGCCTAGTCAGCCCCAGCATTTT. This translates into CASRRSTGPSQPQHF.